What follows are 14 T cell receptor beta chains derived from one specimen sequenced in a study of OX40 agonist ivuxolimab in advanced cancers. Measured with immunoSEQ multiplex PCR; TCRdb has only the in-frame clones, and not every one. The sample contains fewer than 70,000 clones, over 85% of which appear only once. The sequencing here drew on CD4+ or CD8+ T cells sorted from blood, taken in a trial of the OX40 agonist ivuxolimab. The receptors shown here come from an adult with an advanced solid tumor such as melanoma, head and neck, liver or kidney cancer.

The table lists this clone with a few counts. V is TRBV6-6 and J is TRBJ1-3; maybe TRBD1 (5 bases). V was shortened by 7 bases and J by 0 bases, with 7 bases between the two germline ends. The germline gives CDR1 MNHNY, CDR2 SVGAGI (reference sequence). The CDR3 is made up of 13 amino acids. The CDR3 coding sequence is TGTGCCAGCAAACAGGACTCTGGAAACACCATATATTTT. It codes for CASKQDSGNTIYF.

The chain employs TRBV7-6 and TRBJ1-1; D unclear. The ends were cut back, 2 bases at V and 4 bases at J, with 14 bases in the middle. Germline V gene sequence: CDR1 SGHVS, CDR2 FNYEAQ. There are 15 residues in the CDR3. The CDR3 reads CASSLSTWGSTEAFF. In DNA form, the CDR3 reads TGTGCCAGCAGCTTAAGTACGTGGGGTAGCACTGAAGCTTTCTTT.

The genes are TRBV4-1 and TRBJ1-6, with D tentatively TRBD1 (6 bases). V dropped 1 base and J dropped 8 bases, with 18 bases sitting between them. Germline values: CDR1 MGHRA, CDR2 YSYEKL. The CDR3 totals 17 residues. CDR3 sequence reads: CASSQAENRVVHSPLHF. The DNA of the CDR3 is TGCGCCAGCAGCCAAGCGGAAAACAGGGTCGTCCATTCACCCCTCCACTTT.

The J gene is TRBJ1-4, the V gene TRBV6-5; the match to TRBD1 covers 10 bases. Trimming removed 0 bases from V and 8 bases from J; junction bases left unmatched: 6. Germline V gene data show CDR1 as MNHEY and CDR2 as SVGAGI. CDR3 length: 16 amino acids. The CDR3 DNA reads as TGTGCCAGCAGTTACTCCGGGACAGGGGCGGCAGAAAAACTGTTTTTT. Translating it yields CASSYSGTGAAEKLFF.

The chain employs TRBV5-5 and TRBJ1-3, with D maybe TRBD1 (6 bases). Germline V gene data show CDR1 as SGHKS and CDR2 as YYEKEE (reference sequence). The CDR3 extends over 15 amino acids. Trimming took 4 bases from V and 2 from J, leaving 13 bases between them. CDR3: CASSAIQGTGNTIYF. In DNA, the CDR3 is TGTGCCAGCAGCGCCATACAGGGTACTGGAAACACCATATATTTT.

V usage is TRBV7-6 and J usage is TRBJ1-4; 7 bases map to TRBD1. Germline V lookup: CDR1 SGHVS, CDR2 FNYEAQ. V trimming: 8 bases; J trimming: 8 bases; junction bases outside the gene matches: 11. The CDR3 loop spans 14 amino acids. The CDR3 loop is CASGPTGVNEKLFF. In DNA, the CDR3 is TGTGCCAGCGGGCCTACAGGGGTAAACGAAAAACTGTTTTTT.

V and J are TRBV5-1 and TRBJ2-5, with 10 bases aligning to TRBD1. Per germline, CDR1 SGHRS and CDR2 YFSETQ. Trimming took 4 bases from V and 3 from J; bases not matched to a gene: 3. The CDR3 contains 14 residues. As DNA, the CDR3 is TGCGCCAGCAGCCCTGGGACAGGGGAAGAGACCCAGTACTTC. Protein: CASSPGTGEETQYF.

The gene calls are TRBV10-3 and TRBJ1-2, with D perhaps TRBD1 (6 bases). Trimming pared 2 bases from V and 0 bases from J, leaving 16 bases between. This CDR3 comprises 17 residues. Germline CDR1 is ENHRY and CDR2 is SYGVKD. CDR3 sequence (DNA): TGTGCCATCAGTGAGAGGATAACGGGGGGGCCTAACTATGGCTACACCTTC. This sequence encodes CAISERITGGPNYGYTF.

The CDR3 DNA sequence: TGTGCCAGCAGTGAATCCGTGGCAGGGGGAAGTTCACCCCTCCACTTT. Amino acids: CASSESVAGGSSPLHF. This sequence joins TRBV6-1 and TRBJ1-6, with TRBD1 identical over 7 bases. After removal of 2 bases from V and 9 bases from J, the junction contained 10 bases not matched to a gene. CDR1 MNHNS and CDR2 SASEGT come from the germline V gene. This CDR3 is built from 16 residues.

The V and J genes are TRBV4-1 and TRBJ1-5, with no clear D. Germline V CDR1 and CDR2: MGHRA, YSYEKL. V was shortened by 0 bases and J by 1 base, with 13 bases between the two germline ends. The CDR3 is 17 residues long. The CDR3 bases are TGCGCCAGCAGCCAAGAATGGACGGATATGAGCAATCAGCCCCAGCATTTT. The encoded protein is CASSQEWTDMSNQPQHF.

The CDR3 bases are TGTGCCAGCAGTTACTCCGACAGGGGTCCCTACGAGCAGTACTTC. Translation gives CASSYSDRGPYEQYF. V gene TRBV6-6 combines with J gene TRBJ2-7, with 8 bases lining up with TRBD1. This CDR3 is built from 15 residues. Germline lookup yields CDR1 MNHNY and CDR2 SVGAGI (reference sequence). After removal of 0 bases from V and 2 bases from J, the junction contained 3 bases not matched to a gene.

CDR3 nucleotides: TGCGCCAGCGTGGCACAGGGCGGCGTGAACACTGAAGCTTTCTTT. Its protein is CASVAQGGVNTEAFF. The V gene is TRBV23-1, the J gene TRBJ1-1; D perhaps matches TRBD1 (6 bases). TRBV23-1 is an ORF, with its function uncertain. CDR3 size: 15 residues. The V gene lost 8 bases and the J gene lost 0 bases, with 16 bases spanning the gap.

The V gene is TRBV18, the J gene TRBJ2-3; 7 nucleotides line up with TRBD1. The V gene's germline CDR1 is KGHSH and CDR2 LQKENI. CDR3 length equals 21 residues. The V segment lost 3 bases and the J segment 0 bases; nucleotides outside the gene matches: 21. The DNA for the CDR3 is TGTGCCAGCTCACCCCTTGCCGGTGGTTCGGACACAGGGGACAGCACAGATACGCAGTATTTT. It yields the protein CASSPLAGGSDTGDSTDTQYF.

This chain uses TRBV6-5 with TRBJ2-1; no reliable D call. V lost 7 bases, J lost 6 bases, and 7 bases lay in between. This CDR3 has 11 residues. Germline CDR1 is MNHEY and CDR2 is SVGAGI. The chain's CDR3 is CASKDVNEQFF. Here the CDR3 DNA reads TGTGCCAGCAAGGACGTCAATGAGCAGTTCTTC.